This T cell receptor beta chain emerged from a study of cytomegalovirus exposure and HLA in healthy donors. Whole-study context: Genotyping showed less than 85% of over 350 donors falling in the Caucasian-associated ancestry cluster.

On this clone itself: Antigen specificity is unknown.

This CDR3 comprises 21 residues. Germline lookup yields CDR1 KGHSH and CDR2 LQKENI. V dropped 2 bases and J dropped 6; count of bases not matched to a gene: 21. Study-wide findings and caveats: 16,951 TCR beta sequences were associated with HLA alleles at 0.05 false discovery rate in a later analysis.

PCR employed 60 Vbeta and 13 Jbeta primers. Assay used: immunoSEQ multiplex PCR; TCRdb lists only in-frame clones, some missing. The sample includes some 98,000 clones, more than 60% seen only once; the top ten take under 3%. The chain employs TRBV18 and TRBJ2-3; 12 bases are a match to TRBD2. The specimen sequenced was PBMCs. The TCR originated in a man aged 50-59 years in good health and CMV-seronegative. CDR3 nucleotide sequence: TGTGCCAGCTCACCATTTCGTCCTAGCGGGAGGGCCGAATTGCGGTTGGATACGCAGTATTTT. It encodes CASSPFRPSGRAELRLDTQYF.